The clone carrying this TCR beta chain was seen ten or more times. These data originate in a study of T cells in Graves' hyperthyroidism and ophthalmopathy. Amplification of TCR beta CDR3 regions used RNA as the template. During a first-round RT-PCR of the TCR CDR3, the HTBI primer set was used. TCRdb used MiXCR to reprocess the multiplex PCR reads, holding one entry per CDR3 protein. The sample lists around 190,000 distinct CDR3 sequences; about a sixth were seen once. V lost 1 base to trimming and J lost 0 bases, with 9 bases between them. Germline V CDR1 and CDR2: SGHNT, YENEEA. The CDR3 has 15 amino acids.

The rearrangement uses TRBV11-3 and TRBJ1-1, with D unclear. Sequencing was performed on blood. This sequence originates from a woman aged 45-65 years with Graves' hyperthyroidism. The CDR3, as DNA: TGTGCCAGCAGCTTAGGTTTTGCGGTGAACACTGAAGCTTTCTTT. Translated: CASSLGFAVNTEAFF.